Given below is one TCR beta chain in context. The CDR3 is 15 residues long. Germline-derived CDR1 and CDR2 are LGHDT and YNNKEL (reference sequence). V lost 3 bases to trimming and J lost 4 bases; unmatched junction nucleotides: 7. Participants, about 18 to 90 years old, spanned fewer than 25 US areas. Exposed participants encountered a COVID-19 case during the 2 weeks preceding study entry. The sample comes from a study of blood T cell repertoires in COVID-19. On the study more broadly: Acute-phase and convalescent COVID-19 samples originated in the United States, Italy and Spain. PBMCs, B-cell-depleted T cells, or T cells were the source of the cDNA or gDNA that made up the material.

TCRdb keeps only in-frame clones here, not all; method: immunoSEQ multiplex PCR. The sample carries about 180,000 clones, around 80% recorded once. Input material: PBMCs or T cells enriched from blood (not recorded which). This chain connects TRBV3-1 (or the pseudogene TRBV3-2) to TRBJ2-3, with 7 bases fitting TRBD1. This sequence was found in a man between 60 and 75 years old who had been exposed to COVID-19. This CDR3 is CASSHATGVPDTQYF. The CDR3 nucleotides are TGTGCCAGCAGCCACGCTACAGGGGTCCCAGATACGCAGTATTTT.